The next 25 T cell receptor beta chains were all read from a single sample in a study of breast tumors, draining lymph nodes, adjacent tissues. TCRdb independently ran MiXCR on the multiplex PCR reads; one entry per CDR3 protein. This table has some 130,000 distinct CDR3 sequences, 15% to 20% appearing once. Axillary draining lymph nodes of breast cancer patients supplied the node samples. Input material: axillary lymph node tissue. These receptors were collected from a female donor with breast cancer. Some clones in this sample may be carry-over from other donors' samples.

At least ten counts were recorded for this clonotype. CDR3 in amino acids: CASSPGQGRHEQFF. For the CDR3, the DNA is TGCGCCAGCAGCCCGGGACAGGGTAGACATGAGCAGTTCTTC. The gene calls are TRBV5-1 and TRBJ2-1; 9 positions match TRBD1. Germline V CDR1 and CDR2: SGHRS, YFSETQ. The CDR3 has 14 residues. Trimming cost V 4 bases and J 8 bases; bases outside gene matches: 7.

The rearrangement links TRBV28 to TRBJ2-2; 9 positions match TRBD2. V lost 5 bases, J lost 7 bases, and 5 bases stayed unmatched. This CDR3 region has 14 residues. Germline CDR1 reads MDHEN; CDR2 reads SYDVKM. CDR3: CASSLAGSVGELFF. DNA for the CDR3: TGTGCCAGCAGTCTAGCGGGATCGGTCGGGGAGCTGTTTTTT.

For this clonotype: Since a much larger clone is just one base distant, this may be a read error. This chain uses TRBV14 with TRBJ2-1; a weak D match, TRBD1 (6 bases). The V and J ends lost 0 bases and 9 bases respectively, with 12 bases between them. The CDR3 loop spans 14 amino acids. Per germline, CDR1 SGHDN and CDR2 FVKESK. The CDR3 DNA sequence: TGTGCCAGCAGCCAAGAGCATGGGACATGTGAGCAGTTCTTC. Its translation: CASSQEHGTCEQFF.

This clonotype was seen many times. The V and J genes are TRBV28 and TRBJ2-7, with 7 bases matching TRBD1. The CDR3 is 13 residues long. V lost 2 bases, J lost 6 bases, and 4 bases stayed unmatched. Germline CDR1 and CDR2: MDHEN and SYDVKM. CDR3 sequence reads: CASSLGTDREQYF. The CDR3 DNA reads as TGTGCCAGCAGTTTAGGGACAGACCGCGAGCAGTACTTC.

The chain joins TRBV6-1 to TRBJ2-2; 11 bases map to TRBD1. CDR1 and CDR2 from the germline V gene are MNHNS and SASEGT. V gave up 3 bases and J gave up 7 bases; unmatched junction bases: 4. The CDR3 contains 15 residues. CDR3 in DNA: TGTGCCAGCAGTGAGGGGGACAGGGGGAGCGGGGAGCTGTTTTTT. It yields the protein CASSEGDRGSGELFF.

Details on this clonotype: A read error is possible here, since a much larger clone lies one base away. The chain combines TRBV20-1 with TRBJ2-2, with 9 nucleotides matching TRBD2. Germline V gives CDR1 DFQATT, CDR2 SNEGSKA (reference sequence). CDR3 length: 17 residues. The DNA for the CDR3 is TGCAGTGCTTACCCCGGGACTAGCCGTTTTAGCACCAGGGAGCTGTTTTTT. Protein product: CSAYPGTSRFSTRELFF.

Comments on this clonotype: A read error is possible here, since a much larger clone lies one base away. The chain carries TRBV6-5 and TRBJ2-7; the D is unclear. This CDR3 comprises 12 residues. Trimming cost V 2 bases and J 4 bases, with 6 bases left between them. In germline, CDR1 is MNHEY, CDR2 SVGAGI. The DNA of the CDR3 is TGTGCCAGCAGTTACAGGTGTTACGAGCAGTACTTC. Amino acids: CASSYRCYEQYF.

In this sample, this clonotype turned up many times. The chain joins TRBV20-1 to TRBJ2-5; weak D call: TRBD2 (7 bases). Germline CDR1 DFQATT, CDR2 SNEGSKA (reference sequence). V was pared by 0 bases and J by 5 bases, with 13 bases between. This CDR3 is 14 amino acids long. The CDR3 spells CSARDMGRGETQYF. The CDR3 DNA sequence: TGCAGTGCTAGAGATATGGGGAGGGGGGAGACCCAGTACTTC.

This clonotype has a count of ten or more. V and J are TRBV19 and TRBJ1-3; TRBD1 matches at 9 bases. V trimming: 8 bases; J trimming: 1 base; junction bases outside the gene matches: 12. Looked up from germline, CDR1 is LNHDA and CDR2 is SQIVND (reference sequence). CDR3 length: 17 residues. The CDR3 sequence is CASRKDRGQFSGNTIYF. The CDR3 coding sequence is TGTGCCAGTCGGAAGGACAGGGGCCAATTTTCTGGAAACACCATATATTTT.

This clonotype was observed at least ten times. The V call is TRBV7-2, the J call TRBJ2-7; 7 positions agree with TRBD2. Germline V CDR1 and CDR2: SGHTA, FQGNSA. Trimming at V came to 5 bases and at J to 1 base, leaving 11 bases not matched to a gene. The CDR3 sequence is 16 residues long. The CDR3 is CASSQSAGSPSYEQYF. The CDR3 nucleotides are TGTGCCAGCAGCCAATCAGCGGGGTCCCCTTCCTACGAGCAGTACTTC.

The rearrangement uses TRBV5-4 and TRBJ2-3, with D tentatively TRBD2 (6 bases). V lost 4 bases and J lost 0, with 9 bases in between. The CDR3 contains 14 residues. CDR1 SGHNT and CDR2 YYREEE come from the germline V gene (reference sequence). CDR3 residues: CASSGTHSTDTQYF. The CDR3 DNA reads as TGTGCCAGCAGCGGGACTCATAGCACAGATACGCAGTATTTT.

This clonotype has just a few counts. V and J are TRBV19 and TRBJ2-4, with 10 bases lining up with TRBD1. V shed 8 bases, J shed 6 bases, and the junction held 10 bases outside the gene matches. The CDR3 extends over 15 amino acids. Germline V gene data show CDR1 as LNHDA and CDR2 as SQIVND (reference sequence). The CDR3 loop is CASSTGTGAGNIQYF. In DNA form, the CDR3 reads TGTGCCAGTTCGACCGGGACAGGGGCTGGAAACATTCAGTACTTC.

Of note for this clonotype: One junction end disagrees with the germline gene, perhaps due to a read error. CDR3 amino acids: CARSLATSGTSGRAQYF. CDR3 DNA sequence: TGTGCCCGCAGCTTAGCCACTTCCGGGACTAGCGGGAGGGCCCAGTACTTC. The rearrangement links TRBV7-9 to TRBJ2-7, with TRBD2 matching over 16 bases. The V gene's germline CDR1 is SEHNR and CDR2 FQNEAQ (reference sequence). This CDR3 comprises 17 residues.

This clonotype was recorded at least ten times. V usage is TRBV7-9 and J usage is TRBJ2-5; 9 nucleotides agree with TRBD1. The V segment lost 3 bases and the J segment 1 base; nucleotides outside the gene matches: 3. Looked up from germline, CDR1 is SEHNR and CDR2 is FQNEAQ (reference sequence). This CDR3 contains 15 residues. CDR3 sequence: CASSLPTGGQETQYF. CDR3 in DNA: TGTGCCAGCAGCTTGCCGACAGGGGGCCAAGAGACCCAGTACTTC. The full variable domain, rest sourced from reference TRBV7-9 and TRBJ2-5, is DTGVSQNPRHKITKRGQNVTFRCDPISEHNRLYWYRQTLGQGPEFLTYFQNEAQLEKSRLLSDRFSAERPKGSFSTLEIQRTEQGDSAMYLCASSLPTGGQETQYFGPGTRLLVL.

This clonotype was recorded at least ten times. The CDR3 is CATSDLLGGQETQYF. The CDR3 nucleotides read TGTGCCACCAGTGATTTGCTTGGCGGCCAAGAGACCCAGTACTTC. The chain couples TRBV24-1 to TRBJ2-5, with D uncertain. Germline CDR1 reads KGHDR; CDR2 reads SFDVKD. With 0 bases removed from V and 1 base from J, the gap between germline ends came to 8 bases. The CDR3 totals 15 residues.

This clonotype was recorded many times. The chain combines TRBV12-3 or TRBV12-4 with TRBJ2-3; unclear D gene. CDR3 size: 13 residues. V shed 6 bases and J shed 0 bases, with 7 bases lying between them. The CDR3 here is CASSFGSTDTQYF. In nucleotides, the CDR3 is TGTGCCAGCAGCTTTGGCAGCACAGATACGCAGTATTTT.

The rearrangement uses TRBV28 and TRBJ1-2; possibly TRBD1 for D (5 bases). Germline V lookup: CDR1 MDHEN, CDR2 SYDVKM. The V end lost 2 bases, the J end lost 4 bases, and 14 bases lay between the germline ends. The CDR3 covers 15 residues. The CDR3 bases are TGTGCCAGCAGTTTACCCGGGGCAGGGAGCTATGGCTACACCTTC. It is translated as CASSLPGAGSYGYTF.

The V and J genes are TRBV3-1 and TRBJ2-1; TRBD1 aligns across 7 bases. The CDR3 totals 17 residues. J was trimmed by 2 bases and V by 0 bases; bases with no gene match: 7. In germline, CDR1 is LGHDT, CDR2 YNNKEL (reference sequence). The CDR3 DNA is TGTGCCAGCAGCCAAGATCCGGGGACAGTAGCCTACAATGAGCAGTTCTTC. Translated, it gives CASSQDPGTVAYNEQFF.

The chain uses TRBV6-1 and TRBJ2-5; tentatively, D is TRBD2 (6 bases). V was pared by 3 bases and J by 5 bases, with 10 bases between. CDR3 length: 13 amino acids. Germline lookup yields CDR1 MNHNS and CDR2 SASEGT. As DNA, the CDR3 is TGTGCCAGCAGTGATGGAGGGAGGGAGACCCAGTACTTC. Translated: CASSDGGRETQYF.

Comment on this clonotype: This may arise from a read error, as a much more abundant clone is one base away. The rearrangement links TRBV19 to TRBJ1-4; 8 bases are a match to TRBD1. Per germline, CDR1 LNHDA and CDR2 SQIVND (reference sequence). Trimming took 7 bases from V and 8 from J; bases not matched to a gene: 6. This CDR3 has 13 residues. DNA for the CDR3: TGTGCCAGTACGGACAGGGTCGGAGAAAAACTGTTTTTT. Its translation: CASTDRVGEKLFF.

This clonotype was found many times. The V call is TRBV2, the J call TRBJ2-1, with D possibly being TRBD1 (6 bases). The CDR3 has 11 amino acids. The V end was cut by 9 bases, the J end by 9 bases, with 12 bases between. Per the germline V gene, CDR1 is SNHLY and CDR2 is FYNNEI. CDR3 in DNA: TGTGCCAGTAGAGGGGGAGTTGAGCAGTTCTTC. It translates to CASRGGVEQFF.

This clonotype occurred many times. The CDR3 reads CASSRGGAGNEQFF. In DNA, the CDR3 is TGTGCCAGCAGCCGCGGGGGGGCCGGGAATGAGCAGTTCTTC. V usage is TRBV3-1 and J usage is TRBJ2-1; 9 bases are shared with TRBD2. The V segment lost 4 bases and the J segment 7 bases; nucleotides outside the gene matches: 5. The CDR3 runs 14 residues. Germline lookup yields CDR1 LGHDT and CDR2 YNNKEL (reference sequence).

This clonotype came up many times. This chain joins TRBV2 and TRBJ2-3; no clear D. The CDR3 has 14 amino acids. The V and J ends lost 3 bases and 3 bases respectively, with 10 bases between them. Germline loops: CDR1 SNHLY, CDR2 FYNNEI. The chain's CDR3 is CASSDLPATDTQYF. DNA of the CDR3: TGTGCCAGCAGTGATCTCCCAGCAACAGATACGCAGTATTTT.

This clonotype has at least ten counts. The CDR3 DNA follows: TGTGCCAGCAGTGAAACGGCAGATACGCAGTATTTT. It translates to CASSETADTQYF. The chain recombines TRBV6-1 with TRBJ2-3; the D is unclear. CDR1 is MNHNS, CDR2 SASEGT, per germline. The CDR3 has 12 residues. V was pared by 2 bases and J by 4 bases, with 4 bases between.

This clonotype was counted at least ten times. The gene calls are TRBV6-2 or TRBV6-3 and TRBJ2-5, with a tentative D call TRBD2 (7 bases). The germline V gene has CDR1 MNHEY and CDR2 SVGEGT. Trimming stripped 3 bases from V and 4 bases from J, with 9 bases between. The CDR3 has 13 amino acids. The CDR3 DNA sequence: TGTGCCAGCAGTTATGCGGGGGCAGAGACCCAGTACTTC. Residues: CASSYAGAETQYF.